These T cell receptor beta chains were read from a single sample in a study. TCRdb re-analysed the RT-PCR reads in MiXCR, keeping a single row per CDR3 protein. The sample lists almost 700,000 distinct CDR3 sequences, approximately 15% seen once, with just over 3.5% in the top ten. Sequencing was done on a sample of memory CD4+ T cells from blood. Receptors originate from a female donor in good health, serving as a healthy control. Both conserved end residues are part of each CDR3. The order of the fields is V gene, J gene, clone size, D gene, CDR3 DNA, CDR3 protein. A D gene is named only where the DNA matches it firmly. Size values are once, few and many counts, or a class for expanded clones, and some rows have none.

TRBV3-1,TRBJ1-6,few,-,TGTGCCAGCAGCCAGCTGAGGAATAATTCACCCCTCCACTTT,CASSQLRNNSPLHF
TRBV27,TRBJ2-7,few,TRBD1,TGTGCCAGCAGTTCTTCTTTTGCAGGGGGAAACTACGAGCAGTACTTC,CASSSSFAGGNYEQYF
TRBV20-1,TRBJ2-5,many,-,TGCAGTGCTCGCCGGGGAGAGACCCAGTACTTC,CSARRGETQYF
TRBV7-2,TRBJ2-3,-,-,TGTGCCAGCAGCCCAGGCCCAATTCACACAGATACGCAGTATTTT,CASSPGPIHTDTQYF
TRBV5-5,TRBJ2-3,few,TRBD1,TGTGCCAGCAGCCCACGGACAGGGGGCCTCCTAGATACGCAGTATTTT,CASSPRTGGLLDTQYF
TRBV28,TRBJ2-3,few,TRBD2,TGTGCCAGCAGTTCCTCTAGCGGGACTAGCACAGATACGCAGTATTTT,CASSSSSGTSTDTQYF
TRBV5-1,TRBJ1-3,many,-,TGCGCCAGCAGCTTGAGGGGGGACGACTCTGGAAACACCATATATTTT,CASSLRGDDSGNTIYF
TRBV12-3/TRBV12-4,TRBJ2-3,-,-,TGTGCCAGCTGCTTGGATCTAAAGGGAGATACGCAGTATTTT,CASCLDLKGDTQYF
TRBV29-1,TRBJ2-3,few,-,TGCAGCGTTGAAGCCAGACTCAGCAATACGCAGTATTTT,CSVEARLSNTQYF
TRBV7-2,TRBJ2-7,-,TRBD1,TGTGCCAGCACCCCGGGGGTGGACAGGGCATCCTACGAGCAGTACTTC,CASTPGVDRASYEQYF
TRBV7-2,TRBJ1-2,few,-,TGTGCCAGCAGCTTAGCGAGGTTGCACGGCGTTGGAATTAACTATGGCTACACCTTC,CASSLARLHGVGINYGYTF
TRBV5-1,TRBJ1-3,once,-,TGCGCCAGCAGCCCCGATGGGGCTGGAAACACCATATATTTT,CASSPDGAGNTIYF
TRBV7-9,TRBJ1-1,-,-,TGTGCCAGCAGCGACAACCAGAACACTGAAGCTTTCTTT,CASSDNQNTEAFF